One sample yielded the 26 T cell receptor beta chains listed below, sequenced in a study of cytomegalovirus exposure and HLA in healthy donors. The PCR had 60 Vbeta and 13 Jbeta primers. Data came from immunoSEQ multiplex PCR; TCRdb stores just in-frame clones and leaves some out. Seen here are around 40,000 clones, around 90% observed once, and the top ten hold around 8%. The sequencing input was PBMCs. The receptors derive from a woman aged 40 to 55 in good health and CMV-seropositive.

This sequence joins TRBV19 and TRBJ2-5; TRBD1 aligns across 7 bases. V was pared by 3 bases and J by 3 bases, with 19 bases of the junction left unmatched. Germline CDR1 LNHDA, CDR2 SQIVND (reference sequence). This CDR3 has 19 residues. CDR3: CASSILWTGRSRVKETQYF. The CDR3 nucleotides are TGTGCCAGTAGTATTTTGTGGACAGGTCGCAGTAGGGTTAAAGAGACCCAGTACTTC.

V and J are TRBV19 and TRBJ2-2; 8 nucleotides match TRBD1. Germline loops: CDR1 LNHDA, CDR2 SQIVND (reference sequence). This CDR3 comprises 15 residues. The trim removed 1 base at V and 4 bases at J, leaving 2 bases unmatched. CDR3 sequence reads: CASSIGQGRTGELFF. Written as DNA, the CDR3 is TGTGCCAGTAGTATAGGACAGGGGCGCACCGGGGAGCTGTTTTTT.

CDR3 in amino acids: CAISDDRFSYEQYF. DNA for the CDR3: TGTGCCATCAGTGATGACAGGTTCTCCTACGAGCAGTACTTC. V usage is TRBV10-3 and J usage is TRBJ2-7; D might be TRBD1 (6 bases). The CDR3 contains 14 residues. Germline V gives CDR1 ENHRY, CDR2 SYGVKD. Trimming removed 3 bases at V and 0 bases at J, with 9 bases between.

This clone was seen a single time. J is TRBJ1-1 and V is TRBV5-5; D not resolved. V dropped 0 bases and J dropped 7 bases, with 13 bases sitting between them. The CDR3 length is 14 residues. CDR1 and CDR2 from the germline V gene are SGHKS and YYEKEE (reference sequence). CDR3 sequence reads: CASSLGEVGVEAFF. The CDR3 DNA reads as TGTGCCAGCAGCTTGGGCGAGGTCGGGGTTGAAGCTTTCTTT.

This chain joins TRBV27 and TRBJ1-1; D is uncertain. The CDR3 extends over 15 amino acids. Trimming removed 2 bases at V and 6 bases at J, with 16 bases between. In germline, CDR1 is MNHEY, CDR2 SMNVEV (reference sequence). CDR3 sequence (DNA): TGTGCCAGCAGTTTAAAAGTGTTCCTTGCGGCTGAAGCTTTCTTT. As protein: CASSLKVFLAAEAFF.

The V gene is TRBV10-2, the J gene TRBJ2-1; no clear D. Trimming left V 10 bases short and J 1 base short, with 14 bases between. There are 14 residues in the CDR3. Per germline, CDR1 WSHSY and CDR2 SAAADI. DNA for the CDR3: TGCGCCACCCAAAACAGTGGGTCCTACAATGAGCAGTTCTTC. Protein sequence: CATQNSGSYNEQFF.

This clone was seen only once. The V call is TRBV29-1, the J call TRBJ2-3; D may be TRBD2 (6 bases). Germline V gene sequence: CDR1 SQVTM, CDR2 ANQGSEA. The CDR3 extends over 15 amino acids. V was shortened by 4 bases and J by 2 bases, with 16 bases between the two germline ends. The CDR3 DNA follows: TGCAGCGTTGCCCCCCCCGGGGGTATCACAGATACGCAGTATTTT. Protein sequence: CSVAPPGGITDTQYF.

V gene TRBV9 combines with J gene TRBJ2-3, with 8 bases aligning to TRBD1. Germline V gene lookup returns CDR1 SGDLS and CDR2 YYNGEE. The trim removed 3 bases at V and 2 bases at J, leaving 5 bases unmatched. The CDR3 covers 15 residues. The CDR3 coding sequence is TGTGCCAGCAGCGACCAGGGGGCCCTCACAGATACGCAGTATTTT. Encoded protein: CASSDQGALTDTQYF.

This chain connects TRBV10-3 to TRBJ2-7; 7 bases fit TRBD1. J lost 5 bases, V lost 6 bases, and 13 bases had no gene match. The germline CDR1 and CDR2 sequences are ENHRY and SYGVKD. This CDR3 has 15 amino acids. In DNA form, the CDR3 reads TGTGCCATCAGGAACCCCGGACAGGACCCCGACGAGCAGTACTTC. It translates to CAIRNPGQDPDEQYF.

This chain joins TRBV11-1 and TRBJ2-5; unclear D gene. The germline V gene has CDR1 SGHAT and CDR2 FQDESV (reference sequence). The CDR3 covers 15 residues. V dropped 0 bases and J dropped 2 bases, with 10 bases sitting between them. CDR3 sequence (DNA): TGTGCCAGCAGCTTAGCGCGGTCAGCACAAGAGACCCAGTACTTC. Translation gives CASSLARSAQETQYF.

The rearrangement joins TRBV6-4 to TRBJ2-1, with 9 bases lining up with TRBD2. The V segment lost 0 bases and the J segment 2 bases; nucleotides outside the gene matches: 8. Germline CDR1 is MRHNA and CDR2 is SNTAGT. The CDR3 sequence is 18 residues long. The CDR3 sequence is CASSDSKYSGSPYNEQFF. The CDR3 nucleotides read TGTGCCAGCAGTGACTCGAAGTATAGCGGGAGTCCCTACAATGAGCAGTTCTTC.

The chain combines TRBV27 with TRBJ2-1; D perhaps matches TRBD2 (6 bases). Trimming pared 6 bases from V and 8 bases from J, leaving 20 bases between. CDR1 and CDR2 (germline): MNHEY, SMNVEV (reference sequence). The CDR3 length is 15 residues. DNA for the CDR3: TGTGCCAGCAGAGAGGAGGGAGGCATGGGGGATGAGCAGTTCTTC. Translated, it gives CASREEGGMGDEQFF.

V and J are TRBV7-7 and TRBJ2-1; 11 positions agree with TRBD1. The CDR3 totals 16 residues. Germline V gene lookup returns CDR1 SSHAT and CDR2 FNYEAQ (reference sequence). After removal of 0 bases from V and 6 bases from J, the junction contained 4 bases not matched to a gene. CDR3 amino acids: CASSLATGTGGNEQFF. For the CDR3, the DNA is TGTGCCAGCAGCTTAGCCACCGGGACAGGGGGCAATGAGCAGTTCTTC. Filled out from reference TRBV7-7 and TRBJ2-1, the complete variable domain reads GAGVSQSPRYKVTKRGQDVTLRCDPISSHATLYWYQQALGQGPEFLTYFNYEAQPDKSGLPSDRFSAERPEGSISTLTIQRTEQRDSAMYRCASSLATGTGGNEQFFGPGTRLTVL.

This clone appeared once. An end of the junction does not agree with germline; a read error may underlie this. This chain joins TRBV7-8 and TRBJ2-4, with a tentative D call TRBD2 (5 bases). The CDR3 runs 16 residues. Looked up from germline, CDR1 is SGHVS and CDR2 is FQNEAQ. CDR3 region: CAGSQQTSGWGNIQYF. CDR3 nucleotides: TGTGCCGGCAGCCAACAAACCTCGGGGTGGGGAAACATTCAGTACTTC. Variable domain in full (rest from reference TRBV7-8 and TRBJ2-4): GAGVSQSPRYKVAKRGQDVALRCDPISGHVSLFWYQQALGQGPEFLTYFQNEAQLDKSGLPSDRFFAERPEGSVSTLKIQRTQQEDSAVYLCAGSQQTSGWGNIQYFGAGTRLSVL.

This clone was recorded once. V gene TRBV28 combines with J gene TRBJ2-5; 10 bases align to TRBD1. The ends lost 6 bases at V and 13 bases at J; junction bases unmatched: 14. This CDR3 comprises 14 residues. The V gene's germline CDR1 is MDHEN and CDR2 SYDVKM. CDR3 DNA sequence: TGTGCCAGCAGCACCCGACAGGGGGCGCAAATTTGGTACTTC. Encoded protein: CASSTRQGAQIWYF.

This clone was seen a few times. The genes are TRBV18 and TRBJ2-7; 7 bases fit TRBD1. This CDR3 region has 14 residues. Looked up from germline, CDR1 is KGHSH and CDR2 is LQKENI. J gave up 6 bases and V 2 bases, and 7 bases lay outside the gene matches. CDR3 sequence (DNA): TGTGCCAGCTCACCAGATTCGACAGGGTTCGAGCAGTACTTC. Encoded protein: CASSPDSTGFEQYF. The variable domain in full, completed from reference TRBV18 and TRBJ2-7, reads NAGVMQNPRHLVRRRGQEARLRCSPMKGHSHVYWYRQLPEEGLKFMVYLQKENIIDESGMPKERFSAEFPKEGPSILRIQQVVRGDSAAYFCASSPDSTGFEQYFGPGTRLTVT.

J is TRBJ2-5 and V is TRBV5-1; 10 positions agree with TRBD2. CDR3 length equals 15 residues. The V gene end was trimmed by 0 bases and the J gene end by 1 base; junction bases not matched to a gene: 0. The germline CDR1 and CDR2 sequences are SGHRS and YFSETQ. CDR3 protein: CASSLASGGQETQYF. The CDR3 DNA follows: TGCGCCAGCAGCTTGGCTAGCGGGGGCCAAGAGACCCAGTACTTC.

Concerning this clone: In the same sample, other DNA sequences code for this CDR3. The CDR3 nucleotides are TGCGCCAGCAGCCTGGGACAGAACTCCTACGAGCAGTACTTC. Translated, it gives CASSLGQNSYEQYF. V usage is TRBV5-1 and J usage is TRBJ2-7; 7 nucleotides agree with TRBD1. In germline, CDR1 is SGHRS, CDR2 YFSETQ. The CDR3 sequence is 14 residues long. V gave up 4 bases and J gave up 0 bases; unmatched junction bases: 4.

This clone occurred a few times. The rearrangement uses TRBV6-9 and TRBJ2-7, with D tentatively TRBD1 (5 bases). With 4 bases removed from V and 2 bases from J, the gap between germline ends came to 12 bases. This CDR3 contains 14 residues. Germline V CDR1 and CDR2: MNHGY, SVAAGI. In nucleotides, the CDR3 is TGTGCCAGCAGTTTCGGACAAGGTACCTACGAGCAGTACTTC. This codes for CASSFGQGTYEQYF.

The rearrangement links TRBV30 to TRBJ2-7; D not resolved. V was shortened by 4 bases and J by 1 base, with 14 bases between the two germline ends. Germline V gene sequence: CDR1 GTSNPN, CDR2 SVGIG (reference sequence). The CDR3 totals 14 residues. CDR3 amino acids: CAWTSPVKSYEQYF. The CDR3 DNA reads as TGTGCCTGGACCTCGCCGGTTAAATCCTACGAGCAGTACTTC. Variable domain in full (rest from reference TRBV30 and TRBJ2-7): SQTIHQWPATLVQPVGSPLSLECTVEGTSNPNLYWYRQAAGRGLQLLFYSVGIGQISSEVPQNLSASRPQDRQFILSSKKLLLSDSGFYLCAWTSPVKSYEQYFGPGTRLTVT.

Here the CDR3 DNA reads TGTGCCAGCAGCACCAGGGGACAGGGGGCGGCGGGCTACACCTTC. Its protein product is CASSTRGQGAAGYTF. The V call is TRBV6-5, the J call TRBJ1-2; TRBD1 agrees at 12 bases. The CDR3 runs to 15 residues. The V gene's germline CDR1 is MNHEY and CDR2 SVGAGI. Trimming took 6 bases from V and 8 from J; bases not matched to a gene: 10.

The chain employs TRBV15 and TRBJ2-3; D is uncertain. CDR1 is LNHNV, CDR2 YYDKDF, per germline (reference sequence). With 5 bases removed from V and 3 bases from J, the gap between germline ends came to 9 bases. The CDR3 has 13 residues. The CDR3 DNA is TGTGCCACCAGCTCGCAACAGACAGATACGCAGTATTTT. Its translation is CATSSQQTDTQYF.

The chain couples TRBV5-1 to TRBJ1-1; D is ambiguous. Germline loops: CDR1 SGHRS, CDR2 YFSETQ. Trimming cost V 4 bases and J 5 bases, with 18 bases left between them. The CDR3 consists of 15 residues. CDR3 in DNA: TGCGCCAGCAGCCCTGAGGTTCGAGCGGCAACTGAAGCTTTCTTT. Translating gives CASSPEVRAATEAFF.

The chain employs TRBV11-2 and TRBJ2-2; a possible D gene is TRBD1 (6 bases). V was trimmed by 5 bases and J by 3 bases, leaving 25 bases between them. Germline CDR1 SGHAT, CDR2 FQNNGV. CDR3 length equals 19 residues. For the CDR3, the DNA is TGTGCCAGCAGCCCACAGGGCAGTTCTTCTATCGGGGACACCGGGGAGCTGTTTTTT. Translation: CASSPQGSSSIGDTGELFF.

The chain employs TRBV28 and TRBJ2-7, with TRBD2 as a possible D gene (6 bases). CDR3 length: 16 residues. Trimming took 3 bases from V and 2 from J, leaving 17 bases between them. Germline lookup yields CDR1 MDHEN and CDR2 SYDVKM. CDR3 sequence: CASSFSISGLTYEQYF. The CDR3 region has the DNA TGTGCCAGCAGTTTTTCCATTAGCGGCCTTACCTACGAGCAGTACTTC.

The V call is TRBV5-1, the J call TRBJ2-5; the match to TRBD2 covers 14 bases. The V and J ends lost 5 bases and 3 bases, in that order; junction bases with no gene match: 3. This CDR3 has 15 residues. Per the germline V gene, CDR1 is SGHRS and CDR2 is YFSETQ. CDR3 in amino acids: CASRTSGGAEETQYF. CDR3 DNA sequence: TGCGCCAGCAGGACTAGCGGGGGGGCCGAAGAGACCCAGTACTTC. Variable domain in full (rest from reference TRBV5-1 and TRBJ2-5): KAGVTQTPRYLIKTRGQQVTLSCSPISGHRSVSWYQQTPGQGLQFLFEYFSETQRNKGNFPGRFSGRQFSNSRSEMNVSTLELGDSALYLCASRTSGGAEETQYFGPGTRLLVL.